The clone carrying this T cell receptor beta chain was recorded many times. Antigen unknown. Assay used: immunoSEQ multiplex PCR; TCRdb lists only in-frame clones, some missing. The repertoire consists of approximately 40,000 clones, none detected only once. The data were taken from a study of T cells after posttransplantation cyclophosphamide. Study-wide results and caveats: Recipient CMV seropositivity and CMV reactivation strongly tracked TRB clonality. Donor CD8+ memory clones often dominated recipient blood repertoires at later times. Tissue-infiltrating T cells from skin or gut overlapped little with blood T cells.

This related bone marrow graft donor gave peripheral blood on the day of marrow donation. What was sequenced was PBMCs. The sequence derives from a man aged 35-49 years in good health, CMV-negative, and a related stem cell transplant donor.

CDR3 nucleotide sequence: TGTGCCAGTAGTCTTAGCGGGAGGCAAGAGACCCAGTACTTC. Translation gives CASSLSGRQETQYF. V and J are TRBV19 and TRBJ2-5; 10 bases fit TRBD2. Trimming removed 5 bases from V and 2 bases from J; junction bases left unmatched: 2. Germline V gene lookup returns CDR1 LNHDA and CDR2 SQIVND (reference sequence). The CDR3 is made up of 14 amino acids. The entire variable domain, with the rest obtained from reference TRBV19 and TRBJ2-5, is as follows: DGGITQSPKYLFRKEGQNVTLSCEQNLNHDAMYWYRQDPGQGLRLIYYSQIVNDFQKGDIAEGYSVSREKKESFPLTVTSAQKNPTAFYLCASSLSGRQETQYFGPGTRLLVL.